Here is one TCR beta chain with its context. This sample is part of a study of technical replicates of blood from a few donors. Generated by immunoSEQ multiplex PCR, the TCRdb table keeps only in-frame clones and is missing some. This sample has about 68,000 clones, with roughly 97% found just once. CDR3 length: 13 residues. The V end lost 11 bases, the J end lost 7 bases, and 17 bases lay between the germline ends. The germline CDR1 and CDR2 sequences are MNHEY and SMNVEV (reference sequence). The TCR was taken from a human donor in good health. V usage is TRBV27 and J usage is TRBJ1-4; tentatively, D is TRBD1 (5 bases). The sequenced sample was T cells isolated from PBMCs. CDR3 sequence reads: CARGRGSGEKLFF. The CDR3 DNA sequence: TGTGCCCGGGGTCGGGGGAGCGGTGAAAAACTGTTTTTT.